These 20 T cell receptor beta chains share one sample of origin, sequenced in a study of blood T cell repertoires in COVID-19. The method was immunoSEQ multiplex PCR; TCRdb's version includes in-frame clones alone and lacks a portion of them. The repertoire holds under 150,000 clones, over 75% seen once, with about 9.6% in the top ten. The sequencing sample was made of peripheral blood. Receptor source: a man aged 40-50 years with active or convalescent COVID-19.

The chain employs TRBV18 and TRBJ1-2; tentatively, D is TRBD1 (5 bases). CDR1 and CDR2 (germline): KGHSH, LQKENI. The CDR3 runs to 16 residues. V was clipped by 0 bases and J by 8 bases, with 19 bases between them. DNA of the CDR3: TGTGCCAGCTCACCACCTACGGGTACCGGGGGTACCGGCTACACCTTC. This codes for CASSPPTGTGGTGYTF.

The chain is built from TRBV19 and TRBJ2-2, with D possibly being TRBD1 (6 bases). Germline CDR1 reads LNHDA; CDR2 reads SQIVND (reference sequence). The V end was cut by 7 bases, the J end by 1 base, with 19 bases between. The CDR3 runs 17 residues. CDR3 protein: CASTPGYLDRNTGELFF. The CDR3 nucleotides read TGTGCCAGTACCCCAGGGTATCTGGACAGGAACACCGGGGAGCTGTTTTTT.

This rearrangement joins TRBV9 to TRBJ2-1; 9 nucleotides agree with TRBD1. This CDR3 region has 16 residues. The V and J ends lost 1 base and 2 bases, in that order; junction bases with no gene match: 4. Germline loops: CDR1 SGDLS, CDR2 YYNGEE. The CDR3 spells CASSVTGQGPYNEQFF. The CDR3 DNA reads as TGTGCCAGCAGCGTAACGGGACAGGGACCCTACAATGAGCAGTTCTTC.

CDR3 bases: TGCGCCAGCAGCACGAGACAGGGTTGGGGCACTGAAGCTTTCTTT. Translation: CASSTRQGWGTEAFF. The rearrangement joins TRBV5-1 to TRBJ1-1; 7 positions agree with TRBD1. V lost 4 bases and J lost 4; bases outside the gene matches: 10. The CDR3 runs to 15 residues. CDR1 is SGHRS, CDR2 YFSETQ, per germline.

V gene TRBV10-3 combines with J gene TRBJ1-1; unclear D gene. V lost 8 bases and J 4 bases, leaving 8 bases between the germline ends. From germline, CDR1 is ENHRY and CDR2 SYGVKD. The CDR3 is 11 residues long. The CDR3 loop is CAIRSGTEAFF. CDR3 in DNA: TGTGCCATCCGAAGCGGCACTGAAGCTTTCTTT.

The chain carries TRBV6-1 and TRBJ1-2; 8 nucleotides align to TRBD1. J was trimmed by 7 bases and V by 3 bases; bases with no gene match: 10. The CDR3 has 15 residues. The germline CDR1 and CDR2 sequences are MNHNS and SASEGT. In DNA, the CDR3 is TGTGCCAGCAGTGACGTCCCAGGGGGCGCGGGTGGCTACACCTTC. Translation: CASSDVPGGAGGYTF.

The V gene is TRBV19, the J gene TRBJ1-3; TRBD1 is a possible D gene (5 bases). This CDR3 has 14 amino acids. The V gene's germline CDR1 is LNHDA and CDR2 SQIVND (reference sequence). V lost 6 bases and J 0 bases, leaving 9 bases between the germline ends. The DNA for the CDR3 is TGTGCCAGTAGCGACAGAGCCTCTGGAAACACCATATATTTT. This encodes CASSDRASGNTIYF.

J is TRBJ1-5 and V is TRBV12-3 or TRBV12-4, with D uncertain. This CDR3 spans 13 amino acids. The V and J ends lost 0 bases and 5 bases respectively, with 5 bases between them. The CDR3 DNA reads TGTGCCAGCAGTTTAGCGGGAGATCAGCCCCAGCATTTT. It codes for CASSLAGDQPQHF.

The rearrangement links TRBV29-1 to TRBJ1-1, with TRBD1 matching 7 bases. The germline V gene encodes CDR1 SQVTM and CDR2 ANQGSEA. This CDR3 comprises 12 residues. The junction had 4 bases not matched to a gene; V was cut back by 3 bases and J by 6 bases. CDR3: CSVDRGLSEAFF. The CDR3 DNA reads as TGCAGCGTTGACAGGGGGTTGTCTGAAGCTTTCTTT.

The chain is built from TRBV12-5 and TRBJ2-1; 7 bases align to TRBD1. Losses at the gene ends were 6 bases for V and 6 bases for J; bases not matched to a gene: 2. The germline V gene encodes CDR1 LGHNT and CDR2 FRNRAP. The CDR3 totals 12 residues. CDR3 sequence (DNA): TGTGCTAGTGGCCGGGACAGCAATGAGCAGTTCTTC. This sequence encodes CASGRDSNEQFF.

The rearrangement joins TRBV5-1 to TRBJ2-3; D is unresolved. The V gene lost 1 base and the J gene lost 4 bases, with 4 bases spanning the gap. Germline V gene sequence: CDR1 SGHRS, CDR2 YFSETQ. The length of the CDR3 is 12 residues. In DNA form, the CDR3 reads TGCGCCAGCAGCTTGTCGGCAGATACGCAGTATTTT. This gives the protein CASSLSADTQYF.

Points on this clone: Other nucleotide sequences in the sample specify the same CDR3. This chain joins TRBV5-1 and TRBJ1-6; D perhaps matches TRBD1 (5 bases). The germline V gene has CDR1 SGHRS and CDR2 YFSETQ. The V end was cut by 0 bases, the J end by 1 base, with 5 bases between. The CDR3 is 15 residues long. The chain's CDR3 is CASSLGQSYNSPLHF. In nucleotides, the CDR3 is TGCGCCAGCAGCTTGGGACAGTCCTATAATTCACCCCTCCACTTT.

This chain links TRBV4-1 with TRBJ2-3, with a weak D call TRBD2 (7 bases). The germline V and J ends were trimmed by 0 bases and 5 bases, with 15 bases remaining between them. CDR1 and CDR2 (germline): MGHRA, YSYEKL. The CDR3 consists of 16 residues. This CDR3 reads CASSQDGGGGGDTQYF. CDR3 sequence (DNA): TGCGCCAGCAGCCAAGATGGGGGGGGCGGGGGAGATACGCAGTATTTT.

J is TRBJ2-1 and V is TRBV7-3; TRBD2 matches at 14 bases. CDR3 length equals 16 residues. Trimming took 0 bases from V and 7 from J; bases not matched to a gene: 2. The germline CDR1 and CDR2 sequences are SGHTA and FQGTGA. CDR3 in amino acids: CASSLTTSGGVNEQFF. CDR3 DNA sequence: TGTGCCAGCAGCTTAACGACTAGCGGGGGGGTAAATGAGCAGTTCTTC.

The chain combines TRBV19 with TRBJ2-2; 9 bases match TRBD1. Trimming cost V 6 bases and J 1 base; bases outside gene matches: 3. The germline CDR1 and CDR2 sequences are LNHDA and SQIVND (reference sequence). This CDR3 spans 15 amino acids. CDR3 DNA sequence: TGTGCCAGTAGGCCGACAGGGGGGAACACCGGGGAGCTGTTTTTT. Amino acid sequence: CASRPTGGNTGELFF. Full variable domain (remainder filled in from reference TRBV19 and TRBJ2-2): DGGITQSPKYLFRKEGQNVTLSCEQNLNHDAMYWYRQDPGQGLRLIYYSQIVNDFQKGDIAEGYSVSREKKESFPLTVTSAQKNPTAFYLCASRPTGGNTGELFFGEGSRLTVL.

This clone came up once. V gene TRBV7-2 combines with J gene TRBJ2-3; 7 bases match TRBD1. Germline V gives CDR1 SGHTA, CDR2 FQGNSA. The J segment lost 2 bases and the V segment lost 4 bases, leaving 6 bases of the junction unmatched. The CDR3 is 15 residues long. The CDR3 DNA is TGTGCCAGCAGCTCACAGGGGACACACACAGATACGCAGTATTTT. This codes for CASSSQGTHTDTQYF.

J is TRBJ1-5 and V is TRBV6-2 or TRBV6-3; 7 bases are shared with TRBD1. Germline lookup yields CDR1 MNHEY and CDR2 SVGEGT. The V gene end was trimmed by 2 bases and the J gene end by 0 bases; junction bases not matched to a gene: 1. CDR3 length: 15 amino acids. The CDR3 DNA reads TGTGCCAGCAGTTACGGGACAGTTAGCAATCAGCCCCAGCATTTT. It is translated as CASSYGTVSNQPQHF.

The V gene is TRBV7-3, the J gene TRBJ2-1; no definite D call. V lost 2 bases to trimming and J lost 7 bases, with 9 bases between them. The CDR3 totals 13 residues. Germline V gives CDR1 SGHTA, CDR2 FQGTGA. CDR3 bases: TGTGCCAGCAGCTTATTGTCCGGGAATGAGCAGTTCTTC. This sequence encodes CASSLLSGNEQFF. The full variable domain, in which reference TRBV7-3 and TRBJ2-1 provide the parts outside the CDR3, is GAGVSQTPSNKVTEKGKYVELRCDPISGHTALYWYRQSLGQGPEFLIYFQGTGAADDSGLPNDRFFAVRPEGSVSTLKIQRTERGDSAVYLCASSLLSGNEQFFGPGTRLTVL.

The chain uses TRBV6-5 and TRBJ2-7; TRBD2 aligns across 11 bases. There are 12 residues in the CDR3. The ends lost 4 bases at V and 13 bases at J; junction bases unmatched: 6. CDR1 MNHEY and CDR2 SVGAGI come from the germline V gene. Written as DNA, the CDR3 is TGTGCCAGCAGTTCCACTAGCGGGGGATTCTACTTC. Protein: CASSSTSGGFYF.

The chain links TRBV10-3 to TRBJ1-1; the D is unclear. The CDR3 consists of 16 residues. Germline V gene lookup returns CDR1 ENHRY and CDR2 SYGVKD. The ends were cut back, 1 base at V and 5 bases at J, with 17 bases in the middle. CDR3 loop: CAISELVGPGETEAFF. The CDR3 bases are TGTGCCATCAGTGAGTTGGTGGGCCCGGGAGAAACTGAAGCTTTCTTT.